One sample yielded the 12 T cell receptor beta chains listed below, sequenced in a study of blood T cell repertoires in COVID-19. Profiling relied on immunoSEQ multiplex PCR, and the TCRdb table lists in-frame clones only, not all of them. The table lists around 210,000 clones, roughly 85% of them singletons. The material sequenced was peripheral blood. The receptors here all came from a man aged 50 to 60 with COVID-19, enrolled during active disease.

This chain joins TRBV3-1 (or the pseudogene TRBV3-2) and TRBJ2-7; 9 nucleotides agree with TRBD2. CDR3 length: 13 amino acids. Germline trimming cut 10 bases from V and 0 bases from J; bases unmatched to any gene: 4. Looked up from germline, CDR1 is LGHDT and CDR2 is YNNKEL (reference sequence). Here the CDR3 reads CATNSGGSYEQYF. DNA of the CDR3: TGTGCCACGAATAGCGGGGGCTCCTACGAGCAGTACTTC.

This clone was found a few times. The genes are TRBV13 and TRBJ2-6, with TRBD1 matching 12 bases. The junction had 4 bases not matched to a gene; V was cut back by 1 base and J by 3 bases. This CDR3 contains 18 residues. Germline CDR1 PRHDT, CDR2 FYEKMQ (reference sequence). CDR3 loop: CASSLEGQGANGANVLTF. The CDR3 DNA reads TGTGCCAGCAGCTTAGAGGGACAGGGGGCAAATGGGGCCAACGTCCTGACTTTC.

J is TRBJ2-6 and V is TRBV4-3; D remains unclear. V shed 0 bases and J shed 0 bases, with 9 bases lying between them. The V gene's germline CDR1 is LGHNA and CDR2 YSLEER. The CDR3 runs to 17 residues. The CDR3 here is CASSQERSFSGANVLTF. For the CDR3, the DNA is TGCGCCAGCAGCCAAGAACGGTCATTCTCTGGGGCCAACGTCCTGACTTTC.

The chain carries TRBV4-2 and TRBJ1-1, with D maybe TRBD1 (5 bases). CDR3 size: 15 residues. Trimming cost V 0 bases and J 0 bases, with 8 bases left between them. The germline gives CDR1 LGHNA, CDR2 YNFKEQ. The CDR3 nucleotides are TGTGCCAGCAGCCAAGAGACAGCTGTGAACACTGAAGCTTTCTTT. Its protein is CASSQETAVNTEAFF.

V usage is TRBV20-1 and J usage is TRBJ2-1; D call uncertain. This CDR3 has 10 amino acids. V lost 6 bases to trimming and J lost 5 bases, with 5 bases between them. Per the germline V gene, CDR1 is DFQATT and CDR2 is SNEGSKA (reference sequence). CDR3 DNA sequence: TGCAGTGCCGCAGACAATGAGCAGTTCTTC. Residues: CSAADNEQFF.

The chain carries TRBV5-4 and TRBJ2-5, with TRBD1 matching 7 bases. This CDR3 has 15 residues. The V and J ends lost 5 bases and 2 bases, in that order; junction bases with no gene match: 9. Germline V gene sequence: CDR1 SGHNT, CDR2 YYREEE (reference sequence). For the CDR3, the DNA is TGTGCCAGCAGACGACAGGGAGTGGGGCAAGAGACCCAGTACTTC. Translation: CASRRQGVGQETQYF.

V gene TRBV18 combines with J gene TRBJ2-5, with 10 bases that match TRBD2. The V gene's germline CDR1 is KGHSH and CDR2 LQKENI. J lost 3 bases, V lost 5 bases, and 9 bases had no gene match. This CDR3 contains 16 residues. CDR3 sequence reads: CASSKPSGGAKETQYF. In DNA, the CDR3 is TGTGCCAGCTCAAAACCTAGCGGGGGCGCAAAAGAGACCCAGTACTTC. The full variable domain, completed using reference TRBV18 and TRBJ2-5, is NAGVMQNPRHLVRRRGQEARLRCSPMKGHSHVYWYRQLPEEGLKFMVYLQKENIIDESGMPKERFSAEFPKEGPSILRIQQVVRGDSAAYFCASSKPSGGAKETQYFGPGTRLLVL.

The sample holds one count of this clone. CDR3 amino acids: CAWSGGTLNTEAFF. CDR3 DNA: TGTGCCTGGAGTGGGGGGACACTAAACACTGAAGCTTTCTTT. This chain links TRBV30 with TRBJ1-1; maybe TRBD1 (6 bases). Trimming removed 1 base from V and 2 bases from J, with 11 bases in between. This CDR3 comprises 14 residues. Germline lookup yields CDR1 GTSNPN and CDR2 SVGIG (reference sequence).

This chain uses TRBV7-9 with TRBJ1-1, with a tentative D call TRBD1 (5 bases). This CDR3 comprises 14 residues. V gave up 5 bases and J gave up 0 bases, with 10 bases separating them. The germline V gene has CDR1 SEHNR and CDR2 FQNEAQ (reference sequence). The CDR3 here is CASSPGGLNTEAFF. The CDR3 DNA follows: TGTGCCAGCAGCCCCGGGGGGTTGAACACTGAAGCTTTCTTT.

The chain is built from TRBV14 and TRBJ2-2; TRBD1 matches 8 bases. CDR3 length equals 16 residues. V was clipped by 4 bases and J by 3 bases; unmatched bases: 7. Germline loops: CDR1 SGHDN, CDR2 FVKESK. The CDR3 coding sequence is TGTGCCAGCAGCCGGAGGACAGGGAGTTACACCGGGGAGCTGTTTTTT. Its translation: CASSRRTGSYTGELFF.

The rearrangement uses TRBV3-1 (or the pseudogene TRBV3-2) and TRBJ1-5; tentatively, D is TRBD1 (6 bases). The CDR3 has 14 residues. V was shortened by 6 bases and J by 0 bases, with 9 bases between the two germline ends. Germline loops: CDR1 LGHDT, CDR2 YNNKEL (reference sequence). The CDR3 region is CASSGTYSNQPQHF. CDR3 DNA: TGTGCCAGCAGTGGGACATATAGCAATCAGCCCCAGCATTTT.

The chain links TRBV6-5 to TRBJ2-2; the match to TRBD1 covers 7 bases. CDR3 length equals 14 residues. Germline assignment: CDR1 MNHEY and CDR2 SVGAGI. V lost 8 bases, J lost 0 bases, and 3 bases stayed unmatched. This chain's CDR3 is CASAGQANTGELFF. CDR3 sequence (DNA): TGTGCCAGCGCCGGACAGGCGAACACCGGGGAGCTGTTTTTT.